The 10 T cell receptor beta chains below all came from one sample that was sequenced in a study of blood T cell repertoires in COVID-19. Sequencing was performed with immunoSEQ multiplex PCR; in TCRdb, only in-frame clones are kept and a portion is missing. The sample contains 300,000 to 400,000 clones, 75% to 90% of which appear only once. Specimen: PBMCs or T cells enriched from blood (not recorded which). All receptors derive from a man younger than 45 who had recovered from COVID-19.

The chain employs TRBV7-8 and TRBJ1-2, with 9 bases matching TRBD1. Germline V gene data show CDR1 as SGHVS and CDR2 as FQNEAQ. The CDR3 sequence is 14 residues long. Trimming at V came to 1 base and at J to 4 bases, leaving 1 base not matched to a gene. CDR3 residues: CASSLGGQGYGYTF. CDR3 DNA sequence: TGTGCCAGCAGCTTAGGGGGACAGGGCTATGGCTACACCTTC.

The rearrangement links TRBV5-1 to TRBJ2-2; 7 bases are shared with TRBD2. In germline, CDR1 is SGHRS, CDR2 YFSETQ. V lost 1 base to trimming and J lost 4 bases; unmatched junction nucleotides: 7. The CDR3 extends over 16 amino acids. This chain's CDR3 is CASSLQAGSGTGELFF. CDR3 sequence (DNA): TGCGCCAGCAGCTTGCAAGCGGGGTCGGGCACCGGGGAGCTGTTTTTT.

This clone was picked up one time. V and J are TRBV6-5 and TRBJ2-7, with D maybe TRBD2 (5 bases). CDR3 length: 15 residues. Trimming removed 6 bases from V and 6 bases from J, with 21 bases in between. The germline CDR1 and CDR2 sequences are MNHEY and SVGAGI. CDR3 DNA sequence: TGTGCCAGCAGATACGAACGGGAATCCCTAAGCGAGCAGTACTTC. Residues: CASRYERESLSEQYF.

The V call is TRBV5-1, the J call TRBJ2-2; no reliable D call. This CDR3 has 15 residues. Trimming stripped 1 base from V and 0 bases from J, with 7 bases between. Germline V lookup: CDR1 SGHRS, CDR2 YFSETQ. The CDR3 DNA reads as TGCGCCAGCAGCTTGACGTCTACGAACACCGGGGAGCTGTTTTTT. Its translation is CASSLTSTNTGELFF.

The chain has TRBV28 and TRBJ1-2, with D possibly being TRBD1 (6 bases). Germline CDR1 is MDHEN and CDR2 is SYDVKM. Trimming took 4 bases from V and 4 from J, leaving 16 bases between them. This CDR3 has 15 residues. CDR3 sequence: CASSSTGILGYGYTF. CDR3 sequence (DNA): TGTGCCAGCAGTTCCACAGGGATCTTAGGCTATGGCTACACCTTC.

The chain is built from TRBV14 and TRBJ2-7; TRBD1 aligns across 10 bases. This CDR3 has 15 amino acids. Germline V lookup: CDR1 SGHDN, CDR2 FVKESK. V was clipped by 4 bases and J by 5 bases; unmatched bases: 8. The CDR3 DNA sequence: TGTGCCAGCAGCCGGACCGGGACAGGGGTTCACGAGCAGTACTTC. This gives the protein CASSRTGTGVHEQYF.

The chain links TRBV13 to TRBJ2-1; TRBD1 might be the D (7 bases). The CDR3 has 12 amino acids. V was clipped by 2 bases and J by 9 bases, with 8 bases between them. The germline V gene has CDR1 PRHDT and CDR2 FYEKMQ (reference sequence). The CDR3 DNA sequence: TGTGCCAGCAGCTTACAGGGGGGTGAGCAGTTCTTC. Its translation: CASSLQGGEQFF.

This clone was counted once. The V call is TRBV28, the J call TRBJ1-1; perhaps TRBD1 as D (5 bases). The CDR3 extends over 13 amino acids. Germline lookup yields CDR1 MDHEN and CDR2 SYDVKM. The V end lost 7 bases, the J end lost 3 bases, and 12 bases lay between the germline ends. CDR3 region: CASTMWGHTEAFF. Here the CDR3 DNA reads TGTGCCAGCACTATGTGGGGCCACACTGAAGCTTTCTTT.

V is TRBV6-4 and J is TRBJ2-1, with 11 bases fitting TRBD2. The V gene's germline CDR1 is MRHNA and CDR2 SNTAGT. V lost 5 bases, J lost 8 bases, and 11 bases stayed unmatched. The CDR3 spans 16 residues. The CDR3 spells CASSPSSGGAVDEQFF. DNA of the CDR3: TGTGCCAGCAGTCCCAGTAGCGGGGGGGCCGTGGATGAGCAGTTCTTC.

V and J are TRBV5-8 and TRBJ1-5, with D unresolved. The V end was cut by 0 bases, the J end by 0 bases, with 7 bases between. The CDR3 length is 15 residues. Germline V gene lookup returns CDR1 SGHTS and CDR2 YDEGEE. CDR3 bases: TGTGCCAGCAGCTTGGGCGACAATAGCAATCAGCCCCAGCATTTT. Translated, it gives CASSLGDNSNQPQHF.